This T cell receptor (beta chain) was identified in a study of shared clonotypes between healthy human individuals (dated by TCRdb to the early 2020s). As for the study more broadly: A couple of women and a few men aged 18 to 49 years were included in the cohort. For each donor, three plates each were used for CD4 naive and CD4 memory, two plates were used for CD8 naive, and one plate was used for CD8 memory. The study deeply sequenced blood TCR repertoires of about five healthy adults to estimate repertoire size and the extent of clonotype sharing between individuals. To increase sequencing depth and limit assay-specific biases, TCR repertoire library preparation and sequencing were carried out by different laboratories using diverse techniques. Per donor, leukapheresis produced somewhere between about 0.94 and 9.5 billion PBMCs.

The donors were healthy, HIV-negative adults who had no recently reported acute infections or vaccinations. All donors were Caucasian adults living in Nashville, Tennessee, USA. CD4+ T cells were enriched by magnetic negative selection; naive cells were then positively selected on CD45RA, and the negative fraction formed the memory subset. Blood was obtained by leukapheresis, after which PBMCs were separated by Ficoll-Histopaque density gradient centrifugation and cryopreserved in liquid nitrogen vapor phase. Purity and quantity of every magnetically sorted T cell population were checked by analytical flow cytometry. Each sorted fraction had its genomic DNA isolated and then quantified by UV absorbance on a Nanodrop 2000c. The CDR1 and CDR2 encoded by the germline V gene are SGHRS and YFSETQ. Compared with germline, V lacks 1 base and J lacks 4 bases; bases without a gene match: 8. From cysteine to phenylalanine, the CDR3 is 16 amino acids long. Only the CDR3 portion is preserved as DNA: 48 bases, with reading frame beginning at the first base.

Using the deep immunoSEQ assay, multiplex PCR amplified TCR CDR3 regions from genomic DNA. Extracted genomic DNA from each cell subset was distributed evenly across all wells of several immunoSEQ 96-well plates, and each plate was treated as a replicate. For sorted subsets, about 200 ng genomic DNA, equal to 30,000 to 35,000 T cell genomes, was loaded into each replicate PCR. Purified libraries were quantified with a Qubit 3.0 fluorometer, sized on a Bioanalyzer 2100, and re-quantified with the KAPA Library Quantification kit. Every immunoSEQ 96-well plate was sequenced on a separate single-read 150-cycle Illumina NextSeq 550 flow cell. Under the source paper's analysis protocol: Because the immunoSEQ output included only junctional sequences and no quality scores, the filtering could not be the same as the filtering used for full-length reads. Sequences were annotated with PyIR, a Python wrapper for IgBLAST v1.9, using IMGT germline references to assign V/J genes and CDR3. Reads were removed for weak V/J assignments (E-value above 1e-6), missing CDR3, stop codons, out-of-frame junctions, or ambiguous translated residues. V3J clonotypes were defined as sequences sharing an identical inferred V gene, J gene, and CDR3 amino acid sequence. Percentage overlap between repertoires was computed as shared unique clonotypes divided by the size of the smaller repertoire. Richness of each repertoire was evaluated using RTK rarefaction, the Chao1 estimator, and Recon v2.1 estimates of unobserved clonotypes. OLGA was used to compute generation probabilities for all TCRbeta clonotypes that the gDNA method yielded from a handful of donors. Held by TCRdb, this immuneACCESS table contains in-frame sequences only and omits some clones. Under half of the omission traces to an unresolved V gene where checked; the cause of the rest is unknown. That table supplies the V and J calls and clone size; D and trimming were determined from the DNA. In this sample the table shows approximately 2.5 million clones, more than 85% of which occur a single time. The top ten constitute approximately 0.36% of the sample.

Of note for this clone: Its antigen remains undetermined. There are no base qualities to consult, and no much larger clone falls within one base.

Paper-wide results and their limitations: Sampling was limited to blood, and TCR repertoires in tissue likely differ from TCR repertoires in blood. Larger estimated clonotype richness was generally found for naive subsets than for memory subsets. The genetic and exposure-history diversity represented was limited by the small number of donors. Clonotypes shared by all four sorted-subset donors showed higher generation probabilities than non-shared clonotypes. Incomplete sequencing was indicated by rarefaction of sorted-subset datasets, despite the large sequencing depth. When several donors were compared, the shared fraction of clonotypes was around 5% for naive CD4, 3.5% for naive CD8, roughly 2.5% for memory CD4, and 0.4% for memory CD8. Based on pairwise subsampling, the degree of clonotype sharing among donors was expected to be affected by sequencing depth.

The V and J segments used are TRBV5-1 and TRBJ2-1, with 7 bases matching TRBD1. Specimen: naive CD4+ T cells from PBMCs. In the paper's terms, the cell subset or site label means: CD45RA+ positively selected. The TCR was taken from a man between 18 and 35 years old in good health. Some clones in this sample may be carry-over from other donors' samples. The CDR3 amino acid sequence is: CASSLPGTAFYNEQFF. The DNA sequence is TGCGCCAGCAGCTTGCCCGGGACAGCCTTTTACAATGAGCAGTTCTTC.